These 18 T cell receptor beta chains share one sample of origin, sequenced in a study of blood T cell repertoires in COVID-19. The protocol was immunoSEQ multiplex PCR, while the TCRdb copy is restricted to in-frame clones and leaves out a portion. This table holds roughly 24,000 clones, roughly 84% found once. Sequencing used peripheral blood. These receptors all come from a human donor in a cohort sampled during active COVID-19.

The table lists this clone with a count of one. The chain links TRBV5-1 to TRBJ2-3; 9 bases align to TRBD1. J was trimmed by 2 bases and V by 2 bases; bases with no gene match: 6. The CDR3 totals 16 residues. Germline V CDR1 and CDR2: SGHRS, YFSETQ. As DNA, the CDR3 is TGCGCCAGCAGCTTCCCGGGACAGGGCTACACAGATACGCAGTATTTT. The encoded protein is CASSFPGQGYTDTQYF.

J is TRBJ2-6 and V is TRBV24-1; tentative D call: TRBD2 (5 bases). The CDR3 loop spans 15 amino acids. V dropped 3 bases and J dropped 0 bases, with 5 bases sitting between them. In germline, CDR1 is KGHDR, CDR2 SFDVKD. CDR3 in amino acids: CATSDTSSGANVLTF. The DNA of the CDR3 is TGTGCCACCAGTGATACTAGCTCTGGGGCCAACGTCCTGACTTTC.

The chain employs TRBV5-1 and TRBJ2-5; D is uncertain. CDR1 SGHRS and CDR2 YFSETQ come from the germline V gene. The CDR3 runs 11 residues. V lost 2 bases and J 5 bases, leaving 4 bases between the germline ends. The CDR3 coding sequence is TGCGCCAGCAGCTTCCGGGAGACCCAGTACTTC. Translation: CASSFRETQYF.

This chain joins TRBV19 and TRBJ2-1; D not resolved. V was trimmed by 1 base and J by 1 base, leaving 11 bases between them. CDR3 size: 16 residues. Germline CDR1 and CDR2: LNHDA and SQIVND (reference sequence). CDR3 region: CASSIVSLRSYNEQFF. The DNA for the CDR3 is TGTGCCAGTAGTATAGTTAGTCTTAGATCCTACAATGAGCAGTTCTTC.

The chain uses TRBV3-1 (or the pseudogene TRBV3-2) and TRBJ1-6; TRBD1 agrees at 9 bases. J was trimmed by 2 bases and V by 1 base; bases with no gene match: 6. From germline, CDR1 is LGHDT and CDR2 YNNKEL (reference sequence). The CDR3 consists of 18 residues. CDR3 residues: CASSQADTGGAYNSPLHF. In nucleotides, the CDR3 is TGTGCCAGCAGCCAAGCCGACACAGGGGGCGCCTATAATTCACCCCTCCACTTT.

CDR3 sequence reads: CASSIPSRRRGSEAFF. CDR3 in DNA: TGTGCCAGTAGTATCCCTTCCCGGCGCAGGGGCTCTGAAGCTTTCTTT. The rearrangement uses TRBV19 and TRBJ1-1, with a tentative D call TRBD1 (6 bases). V lost 3 bases and J 6 bases, leaving 20 bases between the germline ends. Germline assignment: CDR1 LNHDA and CDR2 SQIVND (reference sequence). This CDR3 has 16 residues.

The CDR3 here is CASSLRGVLLPEAFF. The CDR3 nucleotides are TGTGCCAGCAGTTTAAGAGGAGTCTTGTTGCCTGAAGCTTTCTTT. V is TRBV28 and J is TRBJ1-1; D not certain. This CDR3 spans 15 amino acids. Germline lookup yields CDR1 MDHEN and CDR2 SYDVKM. V lost 2 bases to trimming and J lost 6 bases, with 16 bases between them.

As DNA, the CDR3 is TGTGCCAGCAGCTCGCCTCCCGGAGAGACCCAGTACTTC. Protein sequence: CASSSPPGETQYF. The rearrangement links TRBV7-2 to TRBJ2-5, with D hard to call. V was shortened by 4 bases and J by 4 bases, with 10 bases between the two germline ends. The CDR3 runs to 13 residues. Germline CDR1 SGHTA, CDR2 FQGNSA.

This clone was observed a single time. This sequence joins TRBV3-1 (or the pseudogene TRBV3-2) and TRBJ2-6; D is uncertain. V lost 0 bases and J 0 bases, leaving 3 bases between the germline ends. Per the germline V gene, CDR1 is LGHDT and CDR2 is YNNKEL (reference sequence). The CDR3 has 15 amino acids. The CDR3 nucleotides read TGTGCCAGCAGCCAAGATAGCTCTGGGGCCAACGTCCTGACTTTC. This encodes CASSQDSSGANVLTF.

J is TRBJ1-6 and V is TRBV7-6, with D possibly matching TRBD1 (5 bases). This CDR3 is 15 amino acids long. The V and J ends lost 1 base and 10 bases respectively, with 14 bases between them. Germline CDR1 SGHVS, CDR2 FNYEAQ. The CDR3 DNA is TGTGCCAGCAGCTTAGGAGGGTCCGGGGGATCACCCCTCCACTTT. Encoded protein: CASSLGGSGGSPLHF.

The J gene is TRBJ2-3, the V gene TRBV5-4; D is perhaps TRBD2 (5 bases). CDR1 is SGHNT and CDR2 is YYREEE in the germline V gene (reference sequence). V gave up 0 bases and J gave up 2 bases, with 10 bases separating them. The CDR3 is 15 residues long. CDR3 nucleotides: TGTGCCAGCAGCTTGGAACTAGGGATCACAGATACGCAGTATTTT. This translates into CASSLELGITDTQYF.

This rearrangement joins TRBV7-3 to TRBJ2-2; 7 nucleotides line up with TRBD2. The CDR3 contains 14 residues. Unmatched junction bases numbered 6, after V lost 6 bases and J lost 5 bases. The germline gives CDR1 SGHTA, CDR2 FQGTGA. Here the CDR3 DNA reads TGTGCCAGCAGACCGAGCGGGGCGACCGGGGAGCTGTTTTTT. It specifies CASRPSGATGELFF. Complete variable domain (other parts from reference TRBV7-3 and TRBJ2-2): GAGVSQTPSNKVTEKGKYVELRCDPISGHTALYWYRQSLGQGPEFLIYFQGTGAADDSGLPNDRFFAVRPEGSVSTLKIQRTERGDSAVYLCASRPSGATGELFFGEGSRLTVL.

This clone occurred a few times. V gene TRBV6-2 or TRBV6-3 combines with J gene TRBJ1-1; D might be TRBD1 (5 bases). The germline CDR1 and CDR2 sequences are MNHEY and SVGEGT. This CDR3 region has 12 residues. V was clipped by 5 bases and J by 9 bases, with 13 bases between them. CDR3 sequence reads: CASSPPGTQAFF. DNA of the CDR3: TGTGCCAGCAGTCCGCCCGGGACTCAAGCTTTCTTT.

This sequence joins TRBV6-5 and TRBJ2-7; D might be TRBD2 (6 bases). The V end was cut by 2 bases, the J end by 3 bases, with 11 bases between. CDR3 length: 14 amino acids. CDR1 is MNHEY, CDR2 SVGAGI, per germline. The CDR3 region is CASSYRDLRYEQYF. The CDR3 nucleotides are TGTGCCAGCAGTTACCGGGACTTACGCTACGAGCAGTACTTC.

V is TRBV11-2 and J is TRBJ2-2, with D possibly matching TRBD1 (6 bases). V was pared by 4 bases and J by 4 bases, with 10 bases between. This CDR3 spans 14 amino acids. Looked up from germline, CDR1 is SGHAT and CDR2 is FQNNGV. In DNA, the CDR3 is TGTGCCAGCAGCTCCCGGGACATCACCGGGGAGCTGTTTTTT. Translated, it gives CASSSRDITGELFF.

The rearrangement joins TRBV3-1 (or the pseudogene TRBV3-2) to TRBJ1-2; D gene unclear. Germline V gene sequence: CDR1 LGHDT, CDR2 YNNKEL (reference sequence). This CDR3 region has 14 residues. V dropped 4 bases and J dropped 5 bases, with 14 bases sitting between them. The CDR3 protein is CASSRVDLRYGYTF. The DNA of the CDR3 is TGTGCCAGCAGCCGCGTGGACTTGAGGTATGGCTACACCTTC.

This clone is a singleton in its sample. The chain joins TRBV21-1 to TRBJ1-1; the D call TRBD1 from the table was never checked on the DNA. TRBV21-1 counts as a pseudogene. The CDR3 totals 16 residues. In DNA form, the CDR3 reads TGTGCCAGCAACGGCATCGGACAGGGGGATAACACTGAAGCTTTCTTT. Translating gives CASNGIGQGDNTEAFF.

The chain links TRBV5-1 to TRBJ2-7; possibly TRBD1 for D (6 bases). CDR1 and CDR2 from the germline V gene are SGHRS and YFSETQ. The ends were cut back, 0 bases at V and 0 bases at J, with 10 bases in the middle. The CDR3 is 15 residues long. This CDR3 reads CASSLARDTSYEQYF. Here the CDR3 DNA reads TGCGCCAGCAGCTTGGCAAGGGACACCTCCTACGAGCAGTACTTC.